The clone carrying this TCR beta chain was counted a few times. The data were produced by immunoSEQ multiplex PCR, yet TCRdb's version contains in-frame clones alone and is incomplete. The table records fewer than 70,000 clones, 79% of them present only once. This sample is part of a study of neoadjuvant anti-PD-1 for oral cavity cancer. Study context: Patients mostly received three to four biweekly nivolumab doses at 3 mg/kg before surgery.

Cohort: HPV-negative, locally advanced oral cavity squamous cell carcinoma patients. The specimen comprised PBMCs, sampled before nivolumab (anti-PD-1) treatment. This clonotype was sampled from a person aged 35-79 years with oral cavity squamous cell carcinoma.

The CDR3 DNA reads TGTGCCAGCAGCTTGTTCGGGCGGGGTCACGGCTATGGCTACACCTTC. Residues: CASSLFGRGHGYGYTF. V gene TRBV5-5 combines with J gene TRBJ1-2, with D unclear. Germline V CDR1 and CDR2: SGHKS, YYEKEE (reference sequence). This CDR3 is 16 amino acids long. Trimming removed 1 base from V and 4 bases from J, with 17 bases in between.